The 32 T cell receptor beta chains below all came from one sample that was sequenced in a study of T cells expressing NK-cell markers. TCRdb reprocessed the 5' RACE reads and reports one entry per CDR3 protein, with no DNA. The clone table shows about 540,000 distinct CDR3 sequences, with the ten largest holding 3% to 4.5%. The material sequenced was blood T cells: a sorted CD56 or NKG2C T cell subset, CD4+ or CD8+ T cells, or bulk PBMC T cells (not recorded which). These receptors came from a man younger than 35 in good health.

The chain employs TRBV4-1 and TRBJ2-1; TCRdb indicates TRBD2, and absent DNA this call remains unverified. Germline V gives CDR1 MGHRA, CDR2 YSYEKL. The CDR3 runs to 15 residues. The CDR3 sequence is CASSQKPGLRNEQFF.

The gene calls are TRBV20-1 and TRBJ2-1; TCRdb's assignment of TRBD2 cannot be checked, as there is no DNA. Germline CDR1 and CDR2: DFQATT and SNEGSKA (reference sequence). The CDR3 length is 17 residues. The CDR3: CSARDLGSGRPYNEQFF.

J is TRBJ2-7 and V is TRBV28. The CDR3 contains 16 residues. Germline lookup yields CDR1 MDHEN and CDR2 SYDVKM. CDR3 protein: CASSLNLGGATYEQYF.

The chain couples TRBV12-3 or TRBV12-4 to TRBJ2-1. The CDR3 is 17 residues long. CDR3 region: CASSFATVAVSYNEQFF.

This chain joins TRBV11-2 and TRBJ1-1; no DNA is available, so the TRBD1 call from TCRdb remains unchecked. The CDR3 sequence is 19 residues long. Germline V gene data show CDR1 as SGHAT and CDR2 as FQNNGV. This chain's CDR3 is CASSLVRPGAKTMNTEAFF. Full variable domain (missing parts from reference TRBV11-2 and TRBJ1-1): EAGVAQSPRYKIIEKRQSVAFWCNPISGHATLYWYQQILGQGPKLLIQFQNNGVVDDSQLPKDRFSAERLKGVDSTLKIQPAKLEDSAVYLCASSLVRPGAKTMNTEAFFGQGTRLTVV.

The V call is TRBV15, the J call TRBJ2-2; the TRBD1 assignment by TCRdb is unverifiable without DNA. Germline values: CDR1 LNHNV, CDR2 YYDKDF (reference sequence). The CDR3 covers 16 residues. This CDR3 is CATSRVRQGLTGELFF.

The rearrangement links TRBV5-5 to TRBJ2-5; with no DNA, the TCRdb D assignment of TRBD2 cannot be verified. This CDR3 has 13 residues. CDR1 and CDR2 from the germline V gene are SGHKS and YYEKEE (reference sequence). The CDR3 sequence: CASSGGLQETQYF.

This chain connects TRBV10-2 to TRBJ2-5; TCRdb's assignment of TRBD2 cannot be checked, as there is no DNA. This CDR3 spans 14 amino acids. Germline assignment: CDR1 WSHSY and CDR2 SAAADI. CDR3 protein: CASSRSGSSETQYF.

This chain connects TRBV4-2 to TRBJ1-5; the TCRdb D gene call, TRBD1, has no DNA to confirm it. This CDR3 is built from 17 residues. Germline V gene sequence: CDR1 LGHNA, CDR2 YNFKEQ. The CDR3 spells CASSQDTRTVWNQPQHF.

The gene calls are TRBV5-6 and TRBJ2-1; there is no DNA to check the TCRdb D call of TRBD1. CDR3 length: 15 amino acids. Germline CDR1 reads SGHDT; CDR2 reads YYEEEE. The CDR3 here is CASSSTGTQDNEQFF.

The chain employs TRBV27 and TRBJ2-1; the TRBD2 assignment by TCRdb is unverifiable without DNA. The CDR3 spans 15 residues. CDR1 and CDR2 from the germline V gene are MNHEY and SMNVEV (reference sequence). This chain's CDR3 is CASSLRLAGKNEQFF.

The rearrangement joins TRBV12-3 or TRBV12-4 to TRBJ2-5; TCRdb's D call of TRBD2 is untestable without DNA. This CDR3 region has 16 residues. Here the CDR3 reads CASSYGLAGSRETQYF.

The gene calls are TRBV12-3 or TRBV12-4 and TRBJ1-1. This CDR3 has 16 residues. The CDR3 loop is CASTIGREGWGTEAFF.

The genes are TRBV20-1 and TRBJ2-1. The germline gives CDR1 DFQATT, CDR2 SNEGSKA (reference sequence). There are 12 residues in the CDR3. CDR3 amino acids: CSASADSNEQFF.

The rearrangement joins TRBV25-1 to TRBJ2-7; TCRdb indicates TRBD1, and absent DNA this call remains unverified. Germline loops: CDR1 MGHDK, CDR2 SYGVNS. The CDR3 contains 17 residues. The CDR3 protein is CASSEVSGQGLRSEQYF.

The chain recombines TRBV20-1 with TRBJ2-1; TCRdb calls TRBD2, which cannot be checked without DNA. CDR1 DFQATT and CDR2 SNEGSKA come from the germline V gene (reference sequence). CDR3 length: 14 amino acids. CDR3 sequence reads: CSALGGLAYNEQFF.

This chain joins TRBV6-5 and TRBJ2-1. This CDR3 is built from 15 residues. Germline V gene sequence: CDR1 MNHEY, CDR2 SVGAGI. CDR3 region: CASSYFAGALNEQFF.

The chain recombines TRBV7-9 with TRBJ2-7; the TCRdb call, TRBD1, lacks DNA for checking. The CDR3 sequence is 15 residues long. Germline V lookup: CDR1 SEHNR, CDR2 FQNEAQ (reference sequence). CDR3 in amino acids: CASSDDRVSSYEQYF.

The chain recombines TRBV20-1 with TRBJ2-7. CDR3 length: 13 residues. The germline V gene encodes CDR1 DFQATT and CDR2 SNEGSKA (reference sequence). CDR3 residues: CSAARASNYEQYF.

This sequence joins TRBV6-5 and TRBJ2-3. The CDR3 totals 15 residues. Germline lookup yields CDR1 MNHEY and CDR2 SVGAGI. CDR3 sequence reads: CASSYSGTSTDTQYF.

The CDR3 sequence: CSAKTSGIGGELFF. This chain uses TRBV20-1 with TRBJ2-2; TCRdb's D call, TRBD2, is unchecked because there is no DNA. Germline V gene lookup returns CDR1 DFQATT and CDR2 SNEGSKA (reference sequence). CDR3 length: 14 amino acids.

The gene calls are TRBV20-1 and TRBJ2-1; the D gene TCRdb calls, TRBD2, cannot be checked with no DNA. The length of the CDR3 is 14 residues. CDR1 and CDR2 from the germline V gene are DFQATT and SNEGSKA (reference sequence). CDR3 amino acids: CSARKAAEYNEQFF.

This chain connects TRBV6-2 or TRBV6-3 to TRBJ2-7; TCRdb's D call of TRBD2 is untestable without DNA. Germline CDR1 is MNHEY and CDR2 is SVGEGT. The CDR3 totals 15 residues. CDR3 sequence reads: CASSYPGTSGSQQYF.

This chain joins TRBV5-1 and TRBJ2-1; the D gene TCRdb calls, TRBD2, cannot be checked with no DNA. Germline CDR1 is SGHRS and CDR2 is YFSETQ. The CDR3 has 15 residues. CDR3 residues: CASSLPGLGGNEQFF.

The V gene is TRBV7-9, the J gene TRBJ1-5; TCRdb indicates TRBD1, and absent DNA this call remains unverified. The CDR3 spans 17 residues. Germline V gene data show CDR1 as SEHNR and CDR2 as FQNEAQ (reference sequence). CDR3 amino acids: CASSLAPGQGSNQPQHF.

The V gene is TRBV5-1, the J gene TRBJ2-2; there is no DNA to check the TCRdb D call of TRBD1. CDR3 length: 16 residues. Germline V lookup: CDR1 SGHRS, CDR2 YFSETQ. The CDR3 loop is CASSVSGNANTGELFF.

The gene calls are TRBV29-1 and TRBJ2-1; TCRdb picks TRBD1, but there is no DNA to check that call. The CDR3 sequence is 12 residues long. Germline V gene lookup returns CDR1 SQVTM and CDR2 ANQGSEA. CDR3 residues: CSVEDGTNEQFF.

This chain uses TRBV4-1 with TRBJ1-5. The CDR3 loop spans 17 amino acids. Germline assignment: CDR1 MGHRA and CDR2 YSYEKL. The CDR3 loop reads CASSQDPAGYSNQPQHF.

The chain uses TRBV12-3 or TRBV12-4 and TRBJ1-1; TCRdb's assignment of TRBD1 cannot be checked, as there is no DNA. The CDR3 has 14 amino acids. CDR3 amino acids: CASGDRESNTEAFF.

The chain's CDR3 is CASSLSGRGMRYEQYF. The rearrangement uses TRBV27 and TRBJ2-7; as DNA is missing, the TRBD2 call by TCRdb cannot be tested. CDR3 size: 16 residues. Germline values: CDR1 MNHEY, CDR2 SMNVEV (reference sequence).

The gene calls are TRBV11-2 and TRBJ2-1; TCRdb designates TRBD1, a call that cannot be tested without DNA. CDR3 length: 18 residues. The germline CDR1 and CDR2 sequences are SGHAT and FQNNGV. The CDR3 loop reads CASAGTGNWGSSYNEQFF.

The V call is TRBV6-5, the J call TRBJ2-2; the D call from TCRdb, TRBD1, cannot be confirmed without DNA. The CDR3 runs to 16 residues. The germline gives CDR1 MNHEY, CDR2 SVGAGI. This CDR3 is CASSYPGQSSAGELFF.